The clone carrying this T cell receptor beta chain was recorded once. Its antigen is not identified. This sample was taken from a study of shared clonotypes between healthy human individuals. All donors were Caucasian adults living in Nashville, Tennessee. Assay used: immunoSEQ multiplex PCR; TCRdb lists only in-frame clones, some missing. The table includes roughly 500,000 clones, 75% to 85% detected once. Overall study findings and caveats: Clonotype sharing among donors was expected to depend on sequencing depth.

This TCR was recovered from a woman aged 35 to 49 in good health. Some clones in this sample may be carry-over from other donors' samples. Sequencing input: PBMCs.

The CDR3 sequence: CASSLAGAGTGELFF. The CDR3 nucleotides are TGCGCCAGCAGCTTGGCTGGGGCGGGCACCGGGGAGCTGTTTTTT. The rearrangement links TRBV5-1 to TRBJ2-2, with D perhaps being TRBD1 or TRBD2 (5 bases each). The V and J ends lost 0 bases and 4 bases respectively, with 10 bases between them. Germline V gene sequence: CDR1 SGHRS, CDR2 YFSETQ. The length of the CDR3 is 15 residues. Together with reference TRBV5-1 and TRBJ2-2, the CDR3 gives the full variable domain: KAGVTQTPRYLIKTRGQQVTLSCSPISGHRSVSWYQQTPGQGLQFLFEYFSETQRNKGNFPGRFSGRQFSNSRSEMNVSTLELGDSALYLCASSLAGAGTGELFFGEGSRLTVL.